Listed below are T cell receptor beta chains from one sample, sequenced in a study of regulatory T cells in long-lasting Graves disease. MiXCR, applied by TCRdb to the multiplex PCR reads, yields one record per CDR3 protein. The sample lists 420,000 or so distinct CDR3 sequences, less than 20% seen once, with about 25% in the top ten. This sample was also put to use in a study of T cells in Graves' hyperthyroidism and ophthalmopathy.

This sample comprised peripheral blood mononuclear cells (PBMCs), obtained at new diagnosis, from a patient treated with antithyroid drugs. The receptors were gathered from a woman between 18 and 30 years old with Graves disease. CDR3s include the opening cysteine and the closing phenylalanine or tryptophan. The D gene is left open where the match is weak. A row's size may be missing; if present it is once, few, many or a size class.

v_call	clone_size	cdr3_length	d_call	j_call	cdr3_aa	cdr3_nt
TRBV7-6	few	14	.	TRBJ2-1	CASSHGTPAYEQFF	TGTGCCAGCAGCCACGGGACCCCTGCCTATGAGCAGTTCTTC
TRBV7-2	many	16	.	TRBJ2-7	CASSFTNTRGNYEQYF	TGTGCCAGCAGCTTTACCAACACCAGGGGTAACTACGAGCAGTACTTC
TRBV28	many	13	TRBD2	TRBJ2-7	CAGRTSGRDEQYF	TGTGCCGGCCGGACTAGCGGGAGGGACGAGCAGTACTTC
TRBV12-3/TRBV12-4	.	14	.	TRBJ2-7	CASSPRGAAYEQYF	TGTGCCAGCAGTCCCCGCGGGGCGGCTTACGAGCAGTACTTC
TRBV6-1	many	15	.	TRBJ2-5	CASSEGHRDQETQYF	TGTGCCAGCAGTGAGGGGCACCGAGATCAAGAGACCCAGTACTTC
TRBV11-2	.	17	TRBD1	TRBJ2-7	CASSQGATGQGTYEQYF	TGTGCCAGCAGTCAAGGGGCGACGGGACAGGGGACCTACGAGCAGTACTTC
TRBV7-2	many	15	TRBD2	TRBJ2-1	CASSLAAGVENEQFF	TGTGCCAGCAGCTTAGCGGCGGGAGTGGAAAATGAGCAGTTCTTC
TRBV4-1	many	16	.	TRBJ1-5	CASSQVSGRRNQPQHF	TGCGCCAGCAGCCAAGTTTCAGGGAGGCGCAATCAGCCCCAGCATTTT
TRBV20-1	few	16	TRBD2	TRBJ2-1	CSARDHASGSYNEQFF	TGCAGTGCTAGAGATCACGCTAGCGGGAGCTACAATGAGCAGTTCTTC
TRBV19	.	16	.	TRBJ2-1	CASSPPPPRNHNEQFF	TGTGCCAGTAGTCCGCCCCCCCCGAGGAACCACAATGAGCAGTTCTTC
TRBV5-1	.	17	.	TRBJ2-6	CASSLAGESSGANVLTF	TGCGCCAGCAGCTTGGCAGGGGAAAGCTCTGGGGCCAACGTCCTGACTTTC
TRBV18	.	15	.	TRBJ2-1	CASSRAEAYRNEQFF	TGTGCCAGCTCACGGGCGGAGGCATACAGGAATGAGCAGTTCTTC
TRBV5-1	few	14	TRBD2	TRBJ2-5	CASSLPGGQETQYF	TGCGCCAGCAGCTTGCCCGGGGGGCAAGAGACCCAGTACTTC
TRBV6-2/TRBV6-3	many	15	TRBD1	TRBJ1-2	CASSYAGQGLYGYTF	TGTGCCAGCAGTTACGCGGGACAGGGATTGTATGGCTACACCTTC
TRBV27	.	16	TRBD2	TRBJ2-1	CASSLFVGRGYNEQFF	TGTGCCAGCAGTTTATTCGTCGGGAGGGGCTACAATGAGCAGTTCTTC